This section outlines one T cell receptor beta chain sequence together with its context. Method: immunoSEQ multiplex PCR; TCRdb's copy keeps in-frame clones and lacks some. The data hold 700,000 to 750,000 clones, with over 75% observed a single time. These data belong to a study of shared T cell receptors in the human thymus. The sample also formed part of further work on human thymus T cells. Per that paper: Resected material from corrective heart surgery provided the thymus tissue analysed. Thymic and blood repertoires appeared to display a bias in their usage of V and J genes. Overlap was high between thymic repertoires from unrelated individuals, as reported in related research.

This TCR came from a girl under three years old with a congenital heart defect. Sequencing was carried out using thymocytes.

CDR3 nucleotide sequence: TGCGCCAGCAGCTTTGGGGACACCGATCAGCCCCAGCATTTT. The encoded protein is CASSFGDTDQPQHF. This chain uses TRBV5-1 with TRBJ1-5, with a tentative D call TRBD1 (6 bases). The ends were cut back, 2 bases at V and 5 bases at J, with 11 bases in the middle. The V gene's germline CDR1 is SGHRS and CDR2 YFSETQ. The CDR3 runs to 14 residues.